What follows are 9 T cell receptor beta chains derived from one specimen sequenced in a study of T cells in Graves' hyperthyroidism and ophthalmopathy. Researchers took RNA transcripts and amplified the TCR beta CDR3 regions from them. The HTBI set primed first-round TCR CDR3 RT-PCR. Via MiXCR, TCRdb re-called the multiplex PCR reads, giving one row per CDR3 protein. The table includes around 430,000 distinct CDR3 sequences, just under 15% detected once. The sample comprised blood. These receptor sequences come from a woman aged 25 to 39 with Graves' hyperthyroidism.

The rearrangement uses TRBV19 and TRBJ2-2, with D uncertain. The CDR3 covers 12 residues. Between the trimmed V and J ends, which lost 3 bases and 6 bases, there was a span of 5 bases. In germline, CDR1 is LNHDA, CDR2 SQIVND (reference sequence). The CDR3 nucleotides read TGTGCCAGTAGTATGGCTTCCGGGGAGCTGTTTTTT. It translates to CASSMASGELFF.

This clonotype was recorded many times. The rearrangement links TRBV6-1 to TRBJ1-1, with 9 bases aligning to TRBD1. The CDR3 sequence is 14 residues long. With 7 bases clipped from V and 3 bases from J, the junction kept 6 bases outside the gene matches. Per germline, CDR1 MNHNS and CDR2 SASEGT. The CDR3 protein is CASIDRGYDTEAFF. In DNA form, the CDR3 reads TGTGCCAGCATTGACAGGGGGTATGACACTGAAGCTTTCTTT.

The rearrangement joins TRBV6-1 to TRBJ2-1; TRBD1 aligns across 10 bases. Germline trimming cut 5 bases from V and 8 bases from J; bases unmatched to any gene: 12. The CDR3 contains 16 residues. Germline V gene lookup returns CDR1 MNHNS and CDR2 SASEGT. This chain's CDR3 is CASSRQTGGHPHEQFF. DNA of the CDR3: TGTGCCAGCAGTCGCCAGACAGGGGGCCACCCACATGAGCAGTTCTTC.

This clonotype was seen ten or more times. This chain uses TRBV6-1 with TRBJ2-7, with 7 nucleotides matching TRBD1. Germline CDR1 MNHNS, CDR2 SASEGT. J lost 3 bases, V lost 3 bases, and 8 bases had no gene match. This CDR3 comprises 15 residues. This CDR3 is CASSDLTGVSYEQYF. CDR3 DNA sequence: TGTGCCAGCAGTGATCTTACAGGGGTTAGCTACGAGCAGTACTTC.

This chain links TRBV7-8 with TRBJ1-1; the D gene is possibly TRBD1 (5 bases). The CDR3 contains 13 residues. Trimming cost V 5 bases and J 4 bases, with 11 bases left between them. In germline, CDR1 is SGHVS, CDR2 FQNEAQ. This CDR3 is CASSVTRGTEAFF. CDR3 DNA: TGTGCCAGCAGCGTTACAAGGGGCACTGAAGCTTTCTTT.

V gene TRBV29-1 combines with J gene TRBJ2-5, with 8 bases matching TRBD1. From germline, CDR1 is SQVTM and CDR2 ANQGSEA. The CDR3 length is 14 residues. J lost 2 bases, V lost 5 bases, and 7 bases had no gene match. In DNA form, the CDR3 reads TGCAGCGTTAGGGGGTACAGGGGGCAAGAGACCCAGTACTTC. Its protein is CSVRGYRGQETQYF.

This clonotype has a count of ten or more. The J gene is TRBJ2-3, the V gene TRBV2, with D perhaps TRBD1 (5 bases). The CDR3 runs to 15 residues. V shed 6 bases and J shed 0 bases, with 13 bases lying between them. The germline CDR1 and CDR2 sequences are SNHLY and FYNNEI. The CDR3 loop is CASRNRSSSTDTQYF. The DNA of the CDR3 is TGTGCCAGCAGGAACAGGAGCTCTAGCACAGATACGCAGTATTTT.

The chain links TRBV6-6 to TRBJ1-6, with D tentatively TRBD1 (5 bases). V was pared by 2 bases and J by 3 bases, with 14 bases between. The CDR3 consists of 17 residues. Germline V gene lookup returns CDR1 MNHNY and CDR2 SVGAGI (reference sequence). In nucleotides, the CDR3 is TGTGCCAGCAGTTACGGGAGCGCAGGGTACTATAATTCACCCCTCCACTTT. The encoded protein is CASSYGSAGYYNSPLHF.

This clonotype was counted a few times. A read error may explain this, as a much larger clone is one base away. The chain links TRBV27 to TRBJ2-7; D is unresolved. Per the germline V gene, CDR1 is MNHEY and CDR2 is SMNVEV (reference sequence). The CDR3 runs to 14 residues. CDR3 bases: TGTGCCAGCAGTTTGTCGGGTTCACCCTACGAGCAGTGCTTC. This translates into CASSLSGSPYEQCF.